Below, one T cell receptor (beta chain) is given with its context. Its antigen is not identified. Then a second PCR, running roughly 7 to 11 cycles, was carried out with a sample-barcoded 5' primer and a J-beta primer mix. CDR3-containing paired-end reads numbered at least 2.5 million in each sample. Each CDR3 protein gets one entry after TCRdb re-called the 5' RACE reads with MiXCR. The data hold hundreds of thousands of distinct CDR3 sequences, with about 30% observed a single time. The data are from a study of blood T cells in healthy people across ages. Study outcomes and limitations: Older age coincided with a roughly linear decline in TCR beta diversity per million T cells. Unknown CMV status may confound age-related changes in expanded clones.

V was clipped by 3 bases and J by 3 bases; unmatched bases: 4. Germline V gene sequence: CDR1 SGHRS, CDR2 YFSETQ. CDR3 size: 15 residues. Total RNA was extracted at no less than 6 micrograms per sample. Sequencing used blood. This receptor was identified in a woman older than 75 in good health. The genes are TRBV5-1 and TRBJ1-4; 8 bases are a match to TRBD1. This chain's CDR3 is CASSWTGPPNEKLFF. DNA for the CDR3: TGCGCCAGCAGCTGGACAGGGCCTCCTAATGAAAAACTGTTTTTT.